The 14 T cell receptor beta chains below all came from one sample that was sequenced in a study of Ad26.COV2.S vaccination and SARS-CoV-2 variants. Measured with immunoSEQ multiplex PCR; TCRdb has only the in-frame clones, and not every one. The table has about 370,000 clones, more than 85% seen once. The treatment: some 20 received Ad26.COV2.S at low or high dose, single or two shots; 5 received placebo; per-sample allocation not given. Day 63 following the first vaccine or placebo injection was when the samples were taken. Sample: peripheral blood, taken in a trial of Ad26.COV2.S vaccine versus placebo. These receptor sequences come from a person between 18 and 59 years old who received the Ad26.COV2.S COVID-19 vaccine or a placebo.

The chain couples TRBV15 to TRBJ2-2; 9 bases align to TRBD2. Germline trimming cut 3 bases from V and 1 base from J; bases unmatched to any gene: 3. This CDR3 contains 16 residues. Germline V gene sequence: CDR1 LNHNV, CDR2 YYDKDF (reference sequence). This chain's CDR3 is CATSRPLAGNTGELFF. In DNA form, the CDR3 reads TGTGCCACCAGCAGGCCACTAGCGGGGAACACCGGGGAGCTGTTTTTT.

The J gene is TRBJ1-3, the V gene TRBV7-8; D is unresolved. Germline assignment: CDR1 SGHVS and CDR2 FQNEAQ. With 4 bases removed from V and 1 base from J, the gap between germline ends came to 14 bases. The CDR3 extends over 16 amino acids. The CDR3 loop is CASSYQKGLSGNTIYF. CDR3 DNA: TGTGCCAGCAGCTACCAGAAGGGTTTATCTGGAAACACCATATATTTT.

The chain carries TRBV5-4 and TRBJ2-1; D is uncertain. This CDR3 region has 12 residues. CDR1 is SGHNT, CDR2 YYREEE, per germline (reference sequence). V was pared by 1 base and J by 6 bases, with 5 bases between. The CDR3 DNA is TGTGCCAGCAGCTTGTATTCCAATGAGCAGTTCTTC. As protein: CASSLYSNEQFF.

The V gene is TRBV7-2, the J gene TRBJ2-3, with D possibly being TRBD2 (6 bases). Looked up from germline, CDR1 is SGHTA and CDR2 is FQGNSA. This CDR3 is 14 amino acids long. Trimming removed 11 bases at V and 1 base at J, with 16 bases between. CDR3 sequence reads: CAPQTSSGTDTQYF. CDR3 sequence (DNA): TGTGCCCCCCAGACTAGTTCCGGCACAGATACGCAGTATTTT.

The chain combines TRBV6-5 with TRBJ2-5; D might be TRBD1 (5 bases). The germline V gene has CDR1 MNHEY and CDR2 SVGAGI. This CDR3 region has 15 residues. Trimming stripped 4 bases from V and 3 bases from J, with 15 bases between. In DNA form, the CDR3 reads TGTGCCAGCAGTTCCCAGGGTAGGCTAGAAGAGACCCAGTACTTC. Translation gives CASSSQGRLEETQYF.

The rearrangement uses TRBV19 and TRBJ1-2; tentative D call: TRBD1 (6 bases). V lost 7 bases to trimming and J lost 2 bases, with 14 bases between them. This CDR3 region has 14 residues. The V gene's germline CDR1 is LNHDA and CDR2 SQIVND (reference sequence). The DNA of the CDR3 is TGTGCCAGTACCCCCGGGACACAGAACTATGGCTACACCTTC. This gives the protein CASTPGTQNYGYTF.

This clone came up a few times. The chain is built from TRBV6-5 and TRBJ1-5; 7 bases agree with TRBD1. The CDR3 totals 14 residues. The V gene's germline CDR1 is MNHEY and CDR2 SVGAGI. V lost 6 bases to trimming and J lost 6 bases; unmatched junction nucleotides: 8. This CDR3 is CASSSTGSRQPQHF. CDR3 bases: TGTGCCAGCAGCTCGACAGGGAGTCGTCAGCCCCAGCATTTT.

This chain joins TRBV2 and TRBJ2-5; 9 positions agree with TRBD1. Germline assignment: CDR1 SNHLY and CDR2 FYNNEI. This CDR3 comprises 11 residues. After removal of 10 bases from V and 5 bases from J, the junction contained 2 bases not matched to a gene. Written as DNA, the CDR3 is TGTGCCACGGGACAGGGTGAGACCCAGTACTTC. Translating gives CATGQGETQYF.

This clone was observed a single time. This chain connects TRBV30 to TRBJ1-5, with a weak D call TRBD1 (5 bases). V dropped 0 bases and J dropped 9 bases, with 15 bases sitting between them. The CDR3 is 14 residues long. The V gene's germline CDR1 is GTSNPN and CDR2 SVGIG (reference sequence). The CDR3 region is CAWSVKGSSGPQHF. Written as DNA, the CDR3 is TGTGCCTGGAGTGTGAAGGGGTCATCCGGGCCCCAGCATTTT.

This clone was detected a few times. The chain carries TRBV10-3 and TRBJ1-2, with D possibly being TRBD1 (5 bases). V was clipped by 3 bases and J by 0 bases, with 8 bases between them. The germline V gene encodes CDR1 ENHRY and CDR2 SYGVKD. CDR3 length: 14 residues. CDR3 DNA: TGTGCCATCAGTGACTGGGGCGCTAACTATGGCTACACCTTC. Its translation: CAISDWGANYGYTF.

This chain uses TRBV13 with TRBJ2-7; the match to TRBD2 covers 8 bases. The CDR3 extends over 13 amino acids. The V gene's germline CDR1 is PRHDT and CDR2 FYEKMQ (reference sequence). The V gene end was trimmed by 3 bases and the J gene end by 2 bases; junction bases not matched to a gene: 0. The CDR3 DNA reads TGTGCCAGCAGCTTCGGGGGGGCCTACGAGCAGTACTTC. Its protein is CASSFGGAYEQYF.

This clone was seen a few times. The chain carries TRBV2 and TRBJ2-2; D is unclear. The CDR3 contains 12 residues. Per the germline V gene, CDR1 is SNHLY and CDR2 is FYNNEI. V lost 6 bases to trimming and J lost 5 bases, with 7 bases between them. CDR3 bases: TGTGCCAGCAGGGAACAGACCGGGGAGCTGTTTTTT. Its protein product is CASREQTGELFF.

V gene TRBV5-1 combines with J gene TRBJ2-4; D call uncertain. The CDR3 is 15 amino acids. Germline V gene data show CDR1 as SGHRS and CDR2 as YFSETQ. V gave up 1 base and J gave up 12 bases, with 20 bases separating them. This chain's CDR3 is CASSLLGSTAETQYF. The CDR3, as DNA: TGCGCCAGCAGCTTGCTAGGGTCCACAGCCGAGACTCAGTACTTC.

This clone came up a few times. The CDR3 protein is CASSLGTVSSYNEQFF. The CDR3 nucleotides read TGCGCCAGCAGCTTGGGGACCGTGTCCTCCTACAATGAGCAGTTCTTC. V is TRBV5-1 and J is TRBJ2-1; no firm D call. This CDR3 region has 16 residues. The V end was cut by 0 bases, the J end by 0 bases, with 10 bases between. The V gene's germline CDR1 is SGHRS and CDR2 YFSETQ. Combining the CDR3 with reference TRBV5-1 and TRBJ2-1 gives the whole variable domain KAGVTQTPRYLIKTRGQQVTLSCSPISGHRSVSWYQQTPGQGLQFLFEYFSETQRNKGNFPGRFSGRQFSNSRSEMNVSTLELGDSALYLCASSLGTVSSYNEQFFGPGTRLTVL.